The rows below give T cell receptor beta chains drawn from one sample of a study of blood T cell repertoires in COVID-19. The repertoire was sequenced with immunoSEQ multiplex PCR; TCRdb's copy has only in-frame clones and lacks some. The profile shows more than 300,000 clones, 90% of them singletons. Sequenced material: PBMCs or T cells enriched from blood (not recorded which). Source of these receptors: a woman under 40 who had been exposed to COVID-19. Each CDR3 is given with its conserved first and last residue. Fields, in order: D gene, CDR3 length, V gene, J gene, CDR3 protein, CDR3 DNA. D genes are given only for firm matches.

d_gene: -
len: 14
v_gene: TRBV13
j_gene: TRBJ2-7
CDR3aa: CASSLGHSTYEQYF
CDR3nt: TGTGCCAGCAGCTTAGGACACAGTACCTACGAGCAGTACTTC

d_gene: TRBD1
len: 15
v_gene: TRBV18
j_gene: TRBJ1-1
CDR3aa: CASSRSGTATSEAFF
CDR3nt: TGTGCCAGCTCACGTTCCGGGACAGCAACCTCTGAAGCTTTCTTT

d_gene: -
len: 13
v_gene: TRBV10-3
j_gene: TRBJ1-3
CDR3aa: CAISAGILNTIYF
CDR3nt: TGTGCCATCAGCGCAGGGATATTAAACACCATATATTTT

d_gene: -
len: 13
v_gene: TRBV4-1
j_gene: TRBJ1-2
CDR3aa: CASSQDGGGGYTF
CDR3nt: TGCGCCAGCAGCCAAGATGGCGGGGGGGGCTACACCTTC

d_gene: -
len: 16
v_gene: TRBV11-1
j_gene: TRBJ1-1
CDR3aa: CASRAVPGLMNTEAFF
CDR3nt: TGTGCCAGCAGAGCAGTCCCGGGACTTATGAACACTGAAGCTTTCTTT

d_gene: -
len: 12
v_gene: TRBV30
j_gene: TRBJ1-1
CDR3aa: CAWEGGRAEAFF
CDR3nt: TGTGCCTGGGAGGGAGGAAGGGCTGAAGCTTTCTTT

d_gene: -
len: 13
v_gene: TRBV19
j_gene: TRBJ1-1
CDR3aa: CASSMGQNTEAFF
CDR3nt: TGTGCCAGTAGTATGGGACAGAACACTGAAGCTTTCTTT

d_gene: TRBD2
len: 17
v_gene: TRBV29-1
j_gene: TRBJ2-2
CDR3aa: CSVGGFSGGRNTGELFF
CDR3nt: TGCAGCGTCGGTGGGTTTAGCGGGGGACGGAACACCGGGGAGCTGTTTTTT

d_gene: TRBD1
len: 16
v_gene: TRBV4-1
j_gene: TRBJ1-2
CDR3aa: CASSHPVSDRGNGYTF
CDR3nt: TGCGCCAGCAGCCACCCGGTGTCGGACAGGGGGAATGGCTACACCTTC

d_gene: -
len: 11
v_gene: TRBV29-1
j_gene: TRBJ2-2
CDR3aa: CSAAGAGELFF
CDR3nt: TGCAGCGCCGCCGGAGCCGGGGAGCTGTTTTTT

d_gene: TRBD1
len: 13
v_gene: TRBV19
j_gene: TRBJ1-6
CDR3aa: CASMGQPNSPLHF
CDR3nt: TGTGCCAGTATGGGACAGCCAAATTCACCCCTCCACTTT

d_gene: TRBD1
len: 14
v_gene: TRBV5-1
j_gene: TRBJ2-7
CDR3aa: CASRTGTGASEQYF
CDR3nt: TGCGCCAGCCGAACCGGGACAGGGGCTAGCGAGCAGTACTTC

d_gene: -
len: 14
v_gene: TRBV13
j_gene: TRBJ2-7
CDR3aa: CASSLGLDRWEQYF
CDR3nt: TGTGCCAGCAGCTTAGGGCTAGACCGGTGGGAGCAGTACTTC

d_gene: -
len: 15
v_gene: TRBV25-1
j_gene: TRBJ1-6
CDR3aa: CASSDSGTYNSPLHF
CDR3nt: TGTGCCAGCAGTGACTCCGGGACCTATAATTCACCCCTCCACTTT

d_gene: TRBD1
len: 14
v_gene: TRBV5-6
j_gene: TRBJ1-5
CDR3aa: CASSFGQGGWSQHF
CDR3nt: TGTGCCAGCAGCTTCGGACAGGGAGGATGGTCCCAGCATTTT